This T cell receptor (beta chain) came from a study of prognosis after radiotherapy for stage I lung cancer. Genomic DNA provided the template from which TCR beta CDR3 was amplified by two-round multiplex PCR. Amplification during the initial PCR round employed primers specific to each TRBV and TRBJ gene. TCRdb fed the multiplex PCR reads into MiXCR, producing one record per CDR3 protein. The top ten clones hold approximately 16% of a sample with about 36,000 distinct CDR3 sequences, less than 40% of them seen once. On this clonotype: A far bigger clonotype differs at one base, so this is likely a read error.

Specimen: PBMCs, collected before or after stereotactic body radiation therapy (not recorded which). This receptor was obtained from a donor over 45 with non-small cell lung cancer.

The CDR3 DNA reads TGTGCCAGCAGCCCAGTCGCAGAAGGGAGGGAGCAGTACTTC. It codes for CASSPVAEGREQYF. V is TRBV6-1 and J is TRBJ2-7, with D perhaps TRBD2 (6 bases). Trimming pared 6 bases from V and 7 bases from J, leaving 19 bases between. Looked up from germline, CDR1 is MNHNS and CDR2 is SASEGT. The CDR3 totals 14 residues.